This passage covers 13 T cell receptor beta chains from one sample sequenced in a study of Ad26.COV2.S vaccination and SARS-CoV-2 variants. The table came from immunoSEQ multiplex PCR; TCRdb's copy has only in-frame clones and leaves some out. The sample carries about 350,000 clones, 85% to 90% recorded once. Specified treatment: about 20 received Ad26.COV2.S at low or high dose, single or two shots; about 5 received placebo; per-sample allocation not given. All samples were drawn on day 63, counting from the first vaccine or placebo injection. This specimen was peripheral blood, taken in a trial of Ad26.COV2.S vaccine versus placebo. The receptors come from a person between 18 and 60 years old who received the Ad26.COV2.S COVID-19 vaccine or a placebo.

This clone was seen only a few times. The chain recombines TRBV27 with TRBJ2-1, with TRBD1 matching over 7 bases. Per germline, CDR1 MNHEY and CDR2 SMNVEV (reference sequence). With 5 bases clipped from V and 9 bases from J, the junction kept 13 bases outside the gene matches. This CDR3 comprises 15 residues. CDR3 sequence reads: CASSPPRGLLGEQFF. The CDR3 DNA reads TGTGCCAGCAGTCCCCCAAGGGGGCTGTTAGGTGAGCAGTTCTTC.

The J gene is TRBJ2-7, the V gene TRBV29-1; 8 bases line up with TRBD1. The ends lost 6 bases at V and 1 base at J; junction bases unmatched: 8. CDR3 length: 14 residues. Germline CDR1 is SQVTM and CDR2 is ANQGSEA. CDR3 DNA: TGCAGCGTCAAAGGACAGGGATCGTCCTACGAGCAGTACTTC. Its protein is CSVKGQGSSYEQYF.

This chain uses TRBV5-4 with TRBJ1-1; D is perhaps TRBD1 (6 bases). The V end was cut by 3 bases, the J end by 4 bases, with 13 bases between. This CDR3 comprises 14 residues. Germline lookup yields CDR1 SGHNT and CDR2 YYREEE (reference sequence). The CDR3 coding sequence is TGTGCCAGCAGCTACTGGGGGCTAGGCACTGAAGCTTTCTTT. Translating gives CASSYWGLGTEAFF.

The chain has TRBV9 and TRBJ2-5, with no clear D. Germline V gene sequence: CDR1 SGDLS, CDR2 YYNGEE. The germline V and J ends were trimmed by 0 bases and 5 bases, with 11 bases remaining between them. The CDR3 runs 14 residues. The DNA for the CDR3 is TGTGCCAGCAGCGTAGGGCCTAGTTACGAGACCCAGTACTTC. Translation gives CASSVGPSYETQYF.

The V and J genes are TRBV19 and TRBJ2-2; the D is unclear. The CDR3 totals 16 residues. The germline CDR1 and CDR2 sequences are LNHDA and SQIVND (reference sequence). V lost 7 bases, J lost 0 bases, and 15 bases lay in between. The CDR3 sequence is CASTMNFGANTGELFF. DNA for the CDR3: TGTGCCAGTACCATGAACTTTGGGGCGAACACCGGGGAGCTGTTTTTT.

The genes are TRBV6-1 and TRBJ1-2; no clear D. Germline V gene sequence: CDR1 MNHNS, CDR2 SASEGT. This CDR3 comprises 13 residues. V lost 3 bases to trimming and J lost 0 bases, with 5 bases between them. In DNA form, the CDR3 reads TGTGCCAGCAGTGACCCGACTAACTATGGCTACACCTTC. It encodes CASSDPTNYGYTF.

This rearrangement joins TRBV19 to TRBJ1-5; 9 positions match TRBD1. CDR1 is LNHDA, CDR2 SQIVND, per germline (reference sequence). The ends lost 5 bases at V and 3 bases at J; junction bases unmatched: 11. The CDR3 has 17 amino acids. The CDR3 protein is CASSSLPGQGLNQPQHF. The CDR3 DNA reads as TGTGCCAGTAGTTCACTCCCGGGACAGGGACTCAATCAGCCCCAGCATTTT.

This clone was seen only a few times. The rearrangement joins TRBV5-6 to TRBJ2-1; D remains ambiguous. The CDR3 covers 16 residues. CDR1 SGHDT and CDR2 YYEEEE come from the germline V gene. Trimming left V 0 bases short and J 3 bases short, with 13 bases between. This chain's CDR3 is CASSLAAPLGYNEQFF. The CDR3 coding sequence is TGTGCCAGCAGCTTGGCCGCGCCGCTCGGCTACAATGAGCAGTTCTTC.

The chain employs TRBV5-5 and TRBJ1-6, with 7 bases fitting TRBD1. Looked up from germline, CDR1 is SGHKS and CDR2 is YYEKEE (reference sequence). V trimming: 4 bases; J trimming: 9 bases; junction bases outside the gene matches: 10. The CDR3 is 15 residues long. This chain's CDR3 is CASSQSVGGGSPLHF. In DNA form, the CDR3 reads TGTGCCAGCAGCCAATCGGTAGGGGGCGGTTCACCCCTCCACTTT. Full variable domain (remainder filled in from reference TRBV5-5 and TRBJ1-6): DAGVTQSPTHLIKTRGQQVTLRCSPISGHKSVSWYQQVLGQGPQFIFQYYEKEERGRGNFPDRFSARQFPNYSSELNVNALLLGDSALYLCASSQSVGGGSPLHFGNGTRLTVT.

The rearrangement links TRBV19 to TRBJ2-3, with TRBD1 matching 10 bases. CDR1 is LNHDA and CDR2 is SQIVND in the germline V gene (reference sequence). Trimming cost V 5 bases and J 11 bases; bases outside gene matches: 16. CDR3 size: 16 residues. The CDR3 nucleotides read TGTGCCAGTAGTCCCTCCCGGGGACAGGGGCCCCCCCGGCAGTATTTT. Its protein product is CASSPSRGQGPPRQYF.

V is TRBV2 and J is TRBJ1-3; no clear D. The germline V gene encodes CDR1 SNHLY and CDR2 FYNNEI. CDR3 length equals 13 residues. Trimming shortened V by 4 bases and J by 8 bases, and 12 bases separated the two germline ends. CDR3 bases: TGTGCCAGCAGTGTCCGGGAGAAGGACACCATATATTTT. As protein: CASSVREKDTIYF.

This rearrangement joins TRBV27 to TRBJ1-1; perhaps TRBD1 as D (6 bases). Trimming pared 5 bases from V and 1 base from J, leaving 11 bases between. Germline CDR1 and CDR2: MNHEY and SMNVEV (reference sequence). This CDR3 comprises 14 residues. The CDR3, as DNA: TGTGCCAGCAGTATCAGGGGACAGAACACTGAAGCTTTCTTT. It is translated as CASSIRGQNTEAFF.

In nucleotides, the CDR3 is TGCGCCAGCAGCCAAGAGACGGGGATCACTGAAGCTTTCTTT. Amino acids: CASSQETGITEAFF. The chain recombines TRBV4-3 with TRBJ1-1, with D hard to call. The CDR3 has 14 amino acids. V dropped 0 bases and J dropped 4 bases, with 9 bases sitting between them. Germline CDR1 and CDR2: LGHNA and YSLEER.